This T cell receptor beta chain derives from a study of cytomegalovirus exposure and HLA in healthy donors. Comment on this clone: One junction end disagrees with the germline gene, perhaps due to a read error.

CDR3 size: 16 residues. The germline V gene encodes CDR1 MDHEN and CDR2 SYDVKM. PCR involved 60 Vbeta and 13 Jbeta primers. Repertoires were generated with immunoSEQ multiplex PCR, while TCRdb's copy carries only in-frame clones and drops some. The table for this sample gives 70,000 to 75,000 clones. V gene TRBV28 combines with J gene TRBJ2-3; 8 bases line up with TRBD1. This TCR was sampled from a female donor in good health and CMV-seropositive. Sequencing was performed on PBMCs. The CDR3 reads CASRVSTGTGPDKQYF. In DNA, the CDR3 is TGTGCCAGCAGAGTCTCGACCGGGACAGGTCCAGATAAGCAGTATTTT. Full variable domain (missing parts from reference TRBV28 and TRBJ2-3): DVKVTQSSRYLVKRTGEKVFLECVQDMDHENMFWYRQDPGLGLRLIYFSYDVKMKEKGDIPEGYSVSREKKERFSLILESASTNQTSMYLCASRVSTGTGPDKQYFGPGTRLTVL.